This paragraph covers one T cell receptor beta chain sequence. Its antigen is not identified. The data originate from a study of beta chain features in type 1 diabetes. General study findings and limits: Patients with type 1 diabetes carried fewer insertions and had more deletions at their VDJ junctions. Among patients with Type 1 diabetes, TCRB CDR3s were moderately but significantly shorter in every one of the four CD4+ subsets. No resolution was reached here on whether HLA type influences TCRB rearrangement.

Expressed TCRB transcripts got sequenced, as all isolated RNA was reverse transcribed. Sequencing used immunoSEQ multiplex PCR; TCRdb keeps in-frame clones, though not all of them. The sample holds approximately 600,000 clones, around 12% seen once. This TCR was sampled from a man aged 25-40 years with type 1 diabetes. The specimen was naive CD4+ T cells from blood.

The chain's CDR3 is CASSSGDLVSPLHF. The DNA for the CDR3 is TGTGCCAGCAGCTCGGGGGACCTCGTTTCACCCCTCCACTTT. J is TRBJ1-6 and V is TRBV5-6, with D maybe TRBD1 (5 bases). The CDR3 has 14 amino acids. The germline V gene encodes CDR1 SGHDT and CDR2 YYEEEE. Trimming left V 3 bases short and J 9 bases short, with 13 bases between.